A selection of T cell receptor beta chains follows, all from one sample in a study of identical twins. TCRdb reprocessed the 5' RACE reads with MiXCR, giving one entry per CDR3 protein. Here the sample spans 200,000 to 300,000 distinct CDR3 sequences, about 7% being singletons. These data were also reused for a study on yellow fever vaccine responses in identical twins.

Sequencing was done on a sample of memory (CD45RO+) T cells sorted from blood. The receptors were gathered from a woman aged 18-35 years in good health. CDR3s include the opening cysteine and the closing phenylalanine or tryptophan. The D gene is left open where the match is weak. Rows give clone size only sometimes, using once, few, many, or a class for an expanded clone.

j_call: TRBJ1-4; d_call: NA; v_call: TRBV12-3/TRBV12-4; clone_size: many; cdr3_aa: CASSPRIVPEKLFF; cdr3_nt: TGTGCCAGCAGTCCTCGGATAGTACCTGAAAAACTGTTTTTT
j_call: TRBJ1-5; d_call: TRBD1; v_call: TRBV7-8; clone_size: few; cdr3_aa: CASSLRAVFGTGNQPQHF; cdr3_nt: TGTGCCAGCAGCTTAAGAGCAGTTTTCGGGACAGGCAATCAGCCCCAGCATTTT
j_call: TRBJ2-6; d_call: NA; v_call: TRBV9; clone_size: few; cdr3_aa: CASSVSIAQGSGANVLTF; cdr3_nt: TGTGCCAGCAGCGTATCCATCGCCCAGGGGTCTGGGGCCAACGTCCTGACTTTC
j_call: TRBJ2-7; d_call: TRBD2; v_call: TRBV28; clone_size: few; cdr3_aa: CASSPGTSGRGEQYF; cdr3_nt: TGTGCCAGCAGCCCTGGGACTAGCGGGAGAGGCGAGCAGTACTTC
j_call: TRBJ2-2; d_call: TRBD2; v_call: TRBV3-1; clone_size: many; cdr3_aa: CASSPSGGRGELFF; cdr3_nt: TGTGCCAGCAGCCCCTCGGGAGGGCGGGGGGAGCTGTTTTTT
j_call: TRBJ2-2; d_call: NA; v_call: TRBV28; clone_size: NA; cdr3_aa: CASRRLMTGELFF; cdr3_nt: TGTGCCAGCAGACGACTTATGACCGGGGAGCTGTTTTTT
j_call: TRBJ2-1; d_call: NA; v_call: TRBV6-5; clone_size: few; cdr3_aa: CASSYEESLYNEQFF; cdr3_nt: TGTGCCAGCAGTTACGAGGAATCTTTATACAATGAGCAGTTCTTC
j_call: TRBJ2-3; d_call: TRBD1; v_call: TRBV28; clone_size: few; cdr3_aa: CASSRYQTGTGFVPDTQYF; cdr3_nt: TGTGCCAGCAGTCGATATCAAACCGGGACAGGGTTTGTCCCAGATACGCAGTATTTT
j_call: TRBJ1-2; d_call: TRBD1; v_call: TRBV15; clone_size: many; cdr3_aa: CATSPWQGASTNYGYTF; cdr3_nt: TGTGCCACCAGCCCTTGGCAGGGGGCGTCGACTAACTATGGCTACACCTTC
j_call: TRBJ2-1; d_call: TRBD2; v_call: TRBV7-3; clone_size: few; cdr3_aa: CASSHTSGSWDEQFF; cdr3_nt: TGTGCCAGCAGTCATACTAGCGGGAGTTGGGATGAGCAGTTCTTC
j_call: TRBJ1-2; d_call: NA; v_call: TRBV4-1; clone_size: many; cdr3_aa: CASSHEAGQGYGYTF; cdr3_nt: TGCGCCAGCAGCCACGAAGCGGGTCAGGGCTATGGCTACACCTTC
j_call: TRBJ1-2; d_call: NA; v_call: TRBV7-8; clone_size: many; cdr3_aa: CASSPGGFRDGYTF; cdr3_nt: TGTGCCAGCAGCCCTGGCGGGTTTCGGGATGGCTACACCTTC
j_call: TRBJ1-5; d_call: NA; v_call: TRBV7-2; clone_size: many; cdr3_aa: CASSSERNQPQHF; cdr3_nt: TGTGCCAGCAGCTCTGAGCGCAATCAGCCCCAGCATTTT
j_call: TRBJ2-2; d_call: TRBD1; v_call: TRBV7-7; clone_size: NA; cdr3_aa: CASSPRDRSNTGELFF; cdr3_nt: TGTGCCAGCAGCCCCCGGGACAGGTCGAACACCGGGGAGCTGTTTTTT
j_call: TRBJ2-6; d_call: NA; v_call: TRBV6-1; clone_size: NA; cdr3_aa: CASSGQSGANVLTF; cdr3_nt: TGTGCCAGTTCAGGGCAGTCTGGGGCCAACGTCCTGACTTTC
j_call: TRBJ2-5; d_call: NA; v_call: TRBV5-1; clone_size: many; cdr3_aa: CASSLAGNLQETQYF; cdr3_nt: TGCGCCAGCAGCTTGGCCGGCAACCTCCAAGAGACCCAGTACTTC
j_call: TRBJ2-2; d_call: TRBD1; v_call: TRBV6-1; clone_size: NA; cdr3_aa: CASRRTGETGELFF; cdr3_nt: TGTGCCAGCAGGAGGACAGGGGAAACCGGGGAGCTGTTTTTT
j_call: TRBJ2-7; d_call: TRBD1; v_call: TRBV5-5; clone_size: NA; cdr3_aa: CASSSGTGGFYEQYF; cdr3_nt: TGTGCCAGCAGTTCCGGGACAGGGGGCTTTTACGAGCAGTACTTC
j_call: TRBJ2-6; d_call: NA; v_call: TRBV5-1; clone_size: NA; cdr3_aa: CASSHTGSGANVLTF; cdr3_nt: TGCGCCAGCAGCCACACGGGGTCTGGGGCCAACGTCCTGACTTTC
j_call: TRBJ2-2; d_call: TRBD1; v_call: TRBV5-1; clone_size: NA; cdr3_aa: CASSSTPDRANTGELFF; cdr3_nt: TGCGCCAGCAGCTCCACCCCTGACAGGGCGAACACCGGGGAGCTGTTTTTT
j_call: TRBJ2-1; d_call: NA; v_call: TRBV11-2; clone_size: few; cdr3_aa: CASSKGALAYNEQFF; cdr3_nt: TGTGCCAGCAGCAAAGGAGCGTTGGCCTACAATGAGCAGTTCTTC
j_call: TRBJ2-1; d_call: NA; v_call: TRBV7-9; clone_size: many; cdr3_aa: CASSLGGYSYNEQFF; cdr3_nt: TGTGCCAGCAGCTTAGGGGGATACTCCTACAATGAGCAGTTCTTC
j_call: TRBJ1-5; d_call: TRBD1; v_call: TRBV20-1; clone_size: many; cdr3_aa: CSARFYRGGPQHF; cdr3_nt: TGCAGTGCTAGATTTTACAGGGGAGGGCCCCAGCATTTT
j_call: TRBJ2-1; d_call: NA; v_call: TRBV4-1; clone_size: NA; cdr3_aa: CATSLGARMGNEQFF; cdr3_nt: TGCGCCACCAGCCTAGGGGCTAGGATGGGGAATGAGCAGTTCTTC
j_call: TRBJ2-5; d_call: NA; v_call: TRBV9; clone_size: few; cdr3_aa: CASSGQSSIETQYF; cdr3_nt: TGTGCCAGCAGCGGCCAGAGCTCGATAGAGACCCAGTACTTC
j_call: TRBJ1-1; d_call: NA; v_call: TRBV3-1; clone_size: NA; cdr3_aa: CASNKQGRNTEAFF; cdr3_nt: TGTGCCAGCAACAAACAGGGAAGGAACACTGAAGCTTTCTTT
j_call: TRBJ2-7; d_call: NA; v_call: TRBV14; clone_size: many; cdr3_aa: CASKLDGSYEQYF; cdr3_nt: TGTGCCAGCAAATTGGACGGCTCCTACGAGCAGTACTTC
j_call: TRBJ2-7; d_call: NA; v_call: TRBV28; clone_size: NA; cdr3_aa: CASRLPGPINYEQYF; cdr3_nt: TGTGCCAGCAGACTACCAGGACCTATCAACTACGAGCAGTACTTC
j_call: TRBJ2-1; d_call: NA; v_call: TRBV3-1; clone_size: few; cdr3_aa: CASSQVAGASYNEQFF; cdr3_nt: TGTGCCAGCAGCCAAGTTGCGGGTGCCTCCTACAATGAGCAGTTCTTC
j_call: TRBJ1-2; d_call: NA; v_call: TRBV20-1; clone_size: many; cdr3_aa: CSAYQGRTGYTF; cdr3_nt: TGCAGTGCTTACCAGGGCAGGACTGGCTACACCTTC
j_call: TRBJ2-6; d_call: NA; v_call: TRBV21-1; clone_size: few; cdr3_aa: CASSKRRQGAVSGANVLTF; cdr3_nt: TGTGCCAGCAGCAAAAGGCGACAGGGGGCGGTCTCTGGGGCCAACGTCCTGACTTTC
j_call: TRBJ1-2; d_call: NA; v_call: TRBV3-1; clone_size: NA; cdr3_aa: CASSPTGLLGYTF; cdr3_nt: TGTGCCAGCAGCCCTACAGGGCTCCTTGGCTACACCTTC
j_call: TRBJ1-6; d_call: TRBD1; v_call: TRBV7-8; clone_size: NA; cdr3_aa: CASSKDRAPGAYNSPLHF; cdr3_nt: TGTGCCAGCAGCAAGGACAGGGCCCCGGGCGCCTATAATTCACCCCTCCACTTT
j_call: TRBJ1-4; d_call: NA; v_call: TRBV4-2; clone_size: few; cdr3_aa: CASSLLMGGDEKLFF; cdr3_nt: TGTGCCAGCAGCCTCCTTATGGGGGGAGATGAAAAACTGTTTTTT
j_call: TRBJ1-1; d_call: TRBD1; v_call: TRBV18; clone_size: NA; cdr3_aa: CASSPPQGAMNTEAFF; cdr3_nt: TGTGCCAGCTCACCACCACAGGGGGCTATGAACACTGAAGCTTTCTTT
j_call: TRBJ2-1; d_call: TRBD2; v_call: TRBV6-4; clone_size: NA; cdr3_aa: CASSDSSGGLTVQFF; cdr3_nt: TGTGCCAGCAGTGATTCTAGCGGGGGCCTCACAGTGCAGTTCTTC
j_call: TRBJ1-1; d_call: NA; v_call: TRBV5-1; clone_size: many; cdr3_aa: CASSLASPTEAFF; cdr3_nt: TGCGCCAGCAGCTTGGCGTCACCCACTGAAGCTTTCTTT
j_call: TRBJ2-4; d_call: NA; v_call: TRBV7-9; clone_size: NA; cdr3_aa: CASSFFGSKAKNIQYF; cdr3_nt: TGTGCCAGCAGCTTTTTTGGGAGTAAGGCCAAAAACATTCAGTACTTC
j_call: TRBJ2-3; d_call: NA; v_call: TRBV20-1; clone_size: NA; cdr3_aa: CCARRNRGSIADTQYF; cdr3_nt: TGCTGTGCTAGACGAAACCGGGGGAGTATTGCAGATACGCAGTATTTT
j_call: TRBJ2-3; d_call: NA; v_call: TRBV7-8; clone_size: NA; cdr3_aa: CASSRLVLIGGTDTQYF; cdr3_nt: TGTGCCAGCAGCCGGTTAGTGCTCATAGGAGGCACAGATACGCAGTATTTT
j_call: TRBJ2-1; d_call: NA; v_call: TRBV28; clone_size: few; cdr3_aa: CASLPRRSLFNNEQFF; cdr3_nt: TGTGCCAGCCTCCCCCGGCGGTCCCTTTTCAACAATGAGCAGTTCTTC
j_call: TRBJ2-5; d_call: TRBD2; v_call: TRBV12-3/TRBV12-4; clone_size: many; cdr3_aa: CASSTDRGVGETQYF; cdr3_nt: TGTGCCAGCAGCACAGACCGGGGGGTGGGGGAGACCCAGTACTTC
j_call: TRBJ2-3; d_call: NA; v_call: TRBV18; clone_size: NA; cdr3_aa: CASSPLGGAADTQYF; cdr3_nt: TGTGCCAGCTCACCACTAGGGGGGGCCGCAGATACGCAGTATTTT
j_call: TRBJ2-1; d_call: TRBD2; v_call: TRBV20-1; clone_size: NA; cdr3_aa: CSASTTSGSTYNEQFF; cdr3_nt: TGCAGTGCTAGTACCACTAGCGGATCAACCTACAATGAGCAGTTCTTC
j_call: TRBJ2-1; d_call: NA; v_call: TRBV14; clone_size: NA; cdr3_aa: CASNLAGVRGQFF; cdr3_nt: TGTGCCAGCAACTTGGCAGGGGTAAGGGGGCAGTTCTTC
j_call: TRBJ2-2; d_call: NA; v_call: TRBV18; clone_size: NA; cdr3_aa: CASSPPSSWNTGELFF; cdr3_nt: TGTGCCAGCTCGCCCCCCAGCAGTTGGAACACCGGGGAGCTGTTTTTT
j_call: TRBJ2-1; d_call: NA; v_call: TRBV10-3; clone_size: many; cdr3_aa: CAISETGTAYNEQFF; cdr3_nt: TGTGCCATCAGTGAGACGGGCACCGCCTACAATGAGCAGTTCTTC
j_call: TRBJ2-7; d_call: NA; v_call: TRBV12-3/TRBV12-4; clone_size: many; cdr3_aa: CASSPGRNYEQYF; cdr3_nt: TGTGCCAGCAGCCCCGGCCGGAACTACGAGCAGTACTTC
j_call: TRBJ2-7; d_call: TRBD1; v_call: TRBV2; clone_size: few; cdr3_aa: CASSRTLRQGATYEQYF; cdr3_nt: TGTGCCAGCAGTAGAACACTCAGACAGGGTGCGACATACGAGCAGTACTTC
j_call: TRBJ1-3; d_call: NA; v_call: TRBV3-1; clone_size: few; cdr3_aa: CASSQYNGNTIYF; cdr3_nt: TGTGCCAGCAGCCAGTATAACGGAAACACCATATATTTT
j_call: TRBJ2-6; d_call: NA; v_call: TRBV5-1; clone_size: NA; cdr3_aa: CASSSDPSGANVLTF; cdr3_nt: TGCGCCAGCAGCTCTGATCCCTCTGGGGCCAACGTCCTGACTTTC
j_call: TRBJ1-1; d_call: NA; v_call: TRBV29-1; clone_size: many; cdr3_aa: CSVDGRQMNTEAFF; cdr3_nt: TGCAGCGTTGACGGGAGACAGATGAACACTGAAGCTTTCTTT
j_call: TRBJ2-1; d_call: NA; v_call: TRBV20-1; clone_size: many; cdr3_aa: CSVRENEQFF; cdr3_nt: TGCAGTGTTAGGGAGAATGAGCAGTTCTTC
j_call: TRBJ2-7; d_call: NA; v_call: TRBV6-2/TRBV6-3; clone_size: NA; cdr3_aa: CASSVETGSHKLYF; cdr3_nt: TGTGCCAGCAGCGTCGAAACCGGCTCCCACAAGCTGTACTTC
j_call: TRBJ2-1; d_call: NA; v_call: TRBV7-8; clone_size: few; cdr3_aa: CASSLGGGTTYNEQFF; cdr3_nt: TGTGCCAGCAGCTTAGGTGGGGGGACCACATACAATGAGCAGTTCTTC
j_call: TRBJ2-5; d_call: TRBD2; v_call: TRBV20-1; clone_size: many; cdr3_aa: CSSSERGETQYF; cdr3_nt: TGCAGTTCTAGCGAGCGGGGAGAGACCCAGTACTTC
j_call: TRBJ2-1; d_call: TRBD2; v_call: TRBV7-8; clone_size: NA; cdr3_aa: CASSLGPSGVYNEQFF; cdr3_nt: TGTGCCAGCAGCTTAGGTCCTAGCGGGGTCTACAATGAGCAGTTCTTC